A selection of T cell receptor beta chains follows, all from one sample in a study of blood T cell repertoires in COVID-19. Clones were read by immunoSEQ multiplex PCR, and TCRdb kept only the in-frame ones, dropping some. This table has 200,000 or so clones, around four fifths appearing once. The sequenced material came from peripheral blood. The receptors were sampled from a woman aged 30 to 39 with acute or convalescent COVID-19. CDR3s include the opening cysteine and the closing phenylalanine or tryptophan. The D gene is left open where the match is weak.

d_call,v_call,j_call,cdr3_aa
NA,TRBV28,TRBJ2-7,CATKGDGETYEQYF
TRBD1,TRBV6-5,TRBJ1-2,CASSPGTGGYGYTF
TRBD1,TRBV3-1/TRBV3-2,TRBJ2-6,CASSQPTGLAGANVLTF
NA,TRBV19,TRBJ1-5,CASSPNSPRLSNQPQHF
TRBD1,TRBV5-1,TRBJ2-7,CASSLEGQGFFYEQYF
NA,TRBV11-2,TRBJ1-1,CASSLVRGNTEAFF
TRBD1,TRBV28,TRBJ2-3,CASSSNRGGTDTQYF
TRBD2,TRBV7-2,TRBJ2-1,CASGFTSGGNEQFF
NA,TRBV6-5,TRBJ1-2,CATQAGLLYGYTF
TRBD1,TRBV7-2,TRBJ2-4,CASSLASGTGGAKNIQYF
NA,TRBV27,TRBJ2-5,CASSPRWGERETQYF
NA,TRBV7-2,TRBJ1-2,CASSLGGSNYGYTF
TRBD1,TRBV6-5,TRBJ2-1,CASSNEGAMSEQFF
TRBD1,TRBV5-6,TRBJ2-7,CASSLGTGNGQYF
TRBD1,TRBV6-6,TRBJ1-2,CASSSRGDGYGYTF
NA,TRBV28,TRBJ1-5,CASTPPSSNQPQHF
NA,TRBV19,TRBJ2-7,CASSIGRFQGEQYF
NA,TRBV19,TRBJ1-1,CASAALRQTENTEAFF
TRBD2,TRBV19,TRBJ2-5,CASGLAGQMAQYF
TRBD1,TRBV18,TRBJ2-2,CASSRDSFTGELFF
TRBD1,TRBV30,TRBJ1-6,CAWSEGLTGSSPLHF
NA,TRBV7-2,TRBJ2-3,CASSLWRRSTDTQYF
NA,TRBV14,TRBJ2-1,CASSQDWSLYNEQFF
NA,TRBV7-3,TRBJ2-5,CASSPSGGPQETQYF
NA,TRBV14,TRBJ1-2,CASSQDRGEINYGYTF
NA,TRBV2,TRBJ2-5,CASRQDHFAETQYF
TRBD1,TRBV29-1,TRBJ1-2,CSVEERTGGNYGYTF
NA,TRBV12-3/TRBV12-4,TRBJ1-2,CASSLGGNGGYTF
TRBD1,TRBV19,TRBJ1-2,CASSPLGQGVSYTF
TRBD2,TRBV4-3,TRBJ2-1,CASSQVAGIEQFF
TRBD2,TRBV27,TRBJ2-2,CASSSLSSGSGGELFF
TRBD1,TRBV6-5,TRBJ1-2,CASSYRDSYGYTF
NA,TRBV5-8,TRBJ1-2,CATTGMDYGYTF
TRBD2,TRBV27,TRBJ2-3,CASSRGLAGPITDTQYF
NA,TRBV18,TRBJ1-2,CASSPSGVGYTF
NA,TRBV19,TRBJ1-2,CASSTAVRQGYGYTF
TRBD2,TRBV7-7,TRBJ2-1,CASSPTSGRAYNEQFF
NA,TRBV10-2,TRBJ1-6,CASRPTADQNSPLHF
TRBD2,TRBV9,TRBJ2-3,CASSVAGGYDTQYF
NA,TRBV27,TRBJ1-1,CASSSVGMNTEAFF
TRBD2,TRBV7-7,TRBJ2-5,CASSLRTTGGPETQYF
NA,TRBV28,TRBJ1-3,CASSLLNRVGNTIYF
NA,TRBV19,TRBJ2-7,CASSIGDLGSYEQYF
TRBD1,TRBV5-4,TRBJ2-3,CASREQGVNPDTQYF
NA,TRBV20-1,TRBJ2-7,CSASWRDEQYF
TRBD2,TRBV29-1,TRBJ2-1,CSVEALAGSYNEQFF
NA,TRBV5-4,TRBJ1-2,CASSLAMGALRGYTF
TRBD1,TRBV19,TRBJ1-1,CASSTWTGSEAFF